A selection of T cell receptor beta chains follows, all from one sample in a study of CD8 T cells in Susac syndrome. MiXCR, run by TCRdb on the immunoSEQ multiplex PCR reads, gives a single entry per CDR3 protein. This sample has some 140,000 distinct CDR3 sequences, with around 75% found just once. The sample comprised CD8+ T cells from PBMCs. The source of these receptors is a human donor with multiple sclerosis. CDR3s include the opening cysteine and the closing phenylalanine or tryptophan. D genes are given only for firm matches. Clone size is shown for a subset of rows, as once, few, many or a class of expanded clone.

D,V,size,J,DNA,CDR3
-,TRBV7-9,few,TRBJ2-7,TGTGCCAGCAGCTCCCCGTCCCAGTACGAGCAGTACTTC,CASSSPSQYEQYF
-,TRBV12-3/TRBV12-4,-,TRBJ2-3,TGTGCCAGCAGTTTAGCGCCGGCTAGCAACACAGATACGCAGTATTTT,CASSLAPASNTDTQYF
-,TRBV11-2,-,TRBJ2-1,TGTGCCAGCAGCCCATCGGAGAGTCCTGAGCAGTTCTTC,CASSPSESPEQFF
TRBD1,TRBV16,-,TRBJ1-6,TGTGCCAGCAGCCACACGACAGGGGAATATGGGTCACCCCTCCACTTT,CASSHTTGEYGSPLHF
-,TRBV30,-,TRBJ2-1,TGTGCCTGGAGGGCTTCCACGACAGTCTCCTACAATGAGCAGTTCTTC,CAWRASTTVSYNEQFF
-,TRBV5-1,few,TRBJ2-1,TGCGCCAGTAGCTTGGCTTTGTGGGAGGACAATGAGCAGTTCTTC,CASSLALWEDNEQFF
-,TRBV19,few,TRBJ1-1,TGTGCCAGTAGTACAGGTATAACTGAAGCTTTCTTT,CASSTGITEAFF
TRBD2,TRBV27,once,TRBJ2-7,TGTGCCAGCAGTCCCAGGACTAGCGGGGCCTACGAGCAGTACTTC,CASSPRTSGAYEQYF
TRBD1,TRBV5-8,-,TRBJ1-1,TGTGCCAGCAGCTTGGGCAGGGGGCGCGGAGCAAACACTGAAGCTTTCTTT,CASSLGRGRGANTEAFF
TRBD1,TRBV7-9,few,TRBJ2-7,TGTGCCAGCAGCCCCTCCCTGACAGGGGGCTACGAGCAGTACTTC,CASSPSLTGGYEQYF
TRBD2,TRBV3-1,-,TRBJ2-5,TGTGCCAGCAGCCGCTATGACTTAGCGGGAGGATTGGAGACCCAGTACTTC,CASSRYDLAGGLETQYF
TRBD1,TRBV2,once,TRBJ2-2,TGTGCCAGCAGTGGGCGGACAGGGCTCCGCACCGGGGAGCTGTTTTTT,CASSGRTGLRTGELFF
-,TRBV15,-,TRBJ2-1,TGTGCCACCAGCACGAGACCAACTGGAGGTGAGCAGTTCTTC,CATSTRPTGGEQFF
TRBD1,TRBV28,-,TRBJ1-2,TGTGCCAGCAGTCCGTTACAGGGGGCATCTAACTATGGCTACACCTTC,CASSPLQGASNYGYTF
TRBD2,TRBV7-8,-,TRBJ2-2,TGTGCCAGCAGCTTCCCTAGCGGGACCCGCCGCACCGGGGAGCTGTTTTTT,CASSFPSGTRRTGELFF
-,TRBV20-1,few,TRBJ1-2,TGCAGTGCTAGAGATCTGGACAGCTATGGCTACACCTTC,CSARDLDSYGYTF
-,TRBV12-3/TRBV12-4,-,TRBJ2-2,TGTGCCAGCAGCCCTAGCGACACCGGGGAGCTGTTTTTT,CASSPSDTGELFF
TRBD1,TRBV9,-,TRBJ2-2,TGTGCCAGCAGCCGGGACAGGGAGGCCGGGGAGCTGTTTTTT,CASSRDREAGELFF
TRBD2,TRBV28,-,TRBJ2-3,TGTGCCAGCAACCGGGACTTACTAGCGTATACTAGCACAGATACGCAGTATTTT,CASNRDLLAYTSTDTQYF
-,TRBV12-3/TRBV12-4,-,TRBJ2-1,TGTGCCTGCCGGGACCCAAACAATGAGCAGTTCTTC,CACRDPNNEQFF
-,TRBV25-1,-,TRBJ2-5,TGTGCCAGCAGTATGGAGACCCAGTACTTC,CASSMETQYF
-,TRBV6-5,-,TRBJ2-1,TGTGCCAGCAGTTACTGGACGGGAACTTACAATGAGCAGTTCTTC,CASSYWTGTYNEQFF
-,TRBV6-1,-,TRBJ1-1,TGTGCCAGCAGGAAGGGGAACACTGAAGCTTTCTTT,CASRKGNTEAFF
TRBD2,TRBV12-3/TRBV12-4,once,TRBJ2-1,TGTGCCAGCATCCCAAGCGGGGGGCCGGATTATGAGCAGTTCTTC,CASIPSGGPDYEQFF
-,TRBV27,-,TRBJ2-2,TGTGCCAGCAGTTTTATGGGACCTCGAACCGGGGAGCTGTTTTTT,CASSFMGPRTGELFF
TRBD2,TRBV6-5,-,TRBJ2-2,TGTGCCAGCAGTTACTCAAATATAGCGGGGGGGACCGGCGGGGAGCTGTTTTTT,CASSYSNIAGGTGGELFF
TRBD2,TRBV19,few,TRBJ2-1,TGTGCCAGTAGTATAGCTGGCGGGAGCTACAATGAGCAGTTCTTC,CASSIAGGSYNEQFF
TRBD1,TRBV3-1,-,TRBJ2-1,TGTGCCAGCAGCCCAAGGACAGGGTCGGATGAGCAGTTCTTC,CASSPRTGSDEQFF
-,TRBV3-1,-,TRBJ2-3,TGTGCCAGCAGCCAAGTGGAACCAGATACGCAGTATTTT,CASSQVEPDTQYF
TRBD1,TRBV19,-,TRBJ2-1,TGTGCCAGTAATGGGGACAGTTACAATGAGCAGTTCTTC,CASNGDSYNEQFF
-,TRBV6-5,few,TRBJ2-7,TGTGCCAGCAGTTACGGGGGGCAGGGGGTCAACGAGCAGTACTTC,CASSYGGQGVNEQYF
-,TRBV6-1,-,TRBJ2-2,TGTGCCAGCAGTGTTGTCAGGGGTGCCACCGGGGAGCTGTTTTTT,CASSVVRGATGELFF
TRBD1,TRBV5-1,few,TRBJ2-2,TGCGCCAGCAGCGGAGGACAGGGGGCTAAAACCGGGGAGCTGTTTTTT,CASSGGQGAKTGELFF
-,TRBV6-2/TRBV6-3,-,TRBJ1-1,TGTGCCAGCAACCTTGGAAACCCTGAAGCTTTCTTT,CASNLGNPEAFF
-,TRBV3-1,-,TRBJ2-3,TGTGCCAGCAGCCCAAGGGGAAACCCAGATACGCAGTATTTT,CASSPRGNPDTQYF
-,TRBV27,-,TRBJ1-1,TGTGCCAGCAGTCCCCCGATGCGAGGCACTGAAGCTTTCTTT,CASSPPMRGTEAFF
-,TRBV15,once,TRBJ2-7,TGTGCCACCAGCAGAGATCAATGGAACGAGCAGTACTTC,CATSRDQWNEQYF
TRBD1,TRBV2,-,TRBJ2-2,TGTGCCAGCAGTGAACCTGACAGGGGACGGAACACCGGGGAGCTGTTTTTT,CASSEPDRGRNTGELFF
-,TRBV19,once,TRBJ1-4,TGTGCCAGTAAAATCGCAACTAATGAAAAACTGTTTTTT,CASKIATNEKLFF
-,TRBV19,once,TRBJ1-2,TGTGCCAGTAGTATTGGCGCCCAGGGCTACACCTTC,CASSIGAQGYTF
-,TRBV9,-,TRBJ2-3,TGTGCCAGCAGCGTAGAAGAGGGCCCAGATACGCAGTATTTT,CASSVEEGPDTQYF
-,TRBV4-2,-,TRBJ2-1,TGTGCCAGCAGCCAGGGTTGGGAGCAGTTCTTC,CASSQGWEQFF
-,TRBV25-1,-,TRBJ2-5,TGTGCCAGCAGTGGTGACTCGGAAGAGACCCAGTACTTC,CASSGDSEETQYF
-,TRBV15,once,TRBJ1-3,TGTGCCACCAGCAGGGAACAAGGATTCTCTGGAAACACCATATATTTT,CATSREQGFSGNTIYF
TRBD2,TRBV7-2,-,TRBJ2-1,TGTGCCAGCACCGCTCGGCGGGGGGACAATGAGCAGTTCTTC,CASTARRGDNEQFF
TRBD1,TRBV16,-,TRBJ1-5,TGTGCCAGCAGCCCTGGACAGGAGGATGGGCCCCAGCATTTT,CASSPGQEDGPQHF
TRBD1,TRBV2,-,TRBJ1-5,TGTGCCAGCAGTCCCCGGGACAGGGCTACATATAGCAATCAGCCCCAGCATTTT,CASSPRDRATYSNQPQHF
-,TRBV4-3,-,TRBJ2-3,TGCGCCAGCAGCCAACATAAATCGATAGTAACAGATACGCAGTATTTT,CASSQHKSIVTDTQYF
TRBD1,TRBV5-6,-,TRBJ2-3,TGTGCCAGCAGCTTGGTAGGATGGACAGGGAACACAGATACGCAGTATTTT,CASSLVGWTGNTDTQYF
-,TRBV11-2,once,TRBJ2-7,TGTGCCAGCAGCTCAGAGGGGTACGAGCAGTACTTC,CASSSEGYEQYF
TRBD1,TRBV20-1,-,TRBJ2-5,TGCAGTGCTAGGTCGAGGACAGGCCCCCGGGAGACCCAGTACTTC,CSARSRTGPRETQYF
TRBD1,TRBV2,-,TRBJ2-7,TGTGCCAGCAGTGAATACACAGGGGCCATCTACGAGCAGTACTTC,CASSEYTGAIYEQYF
TRBD2,TRBV13,-,TRBJ2-2,TGTGCCAGCAGCTTACTCCCGTACGGGGGGAGCACCGGGGAGCTGTTTTTT,CASSLLPYGGSTGELFF
-,TRBV3-1,once,TRBJ2-5,TGTGCCAGCAGCACAGCAGGGCCAGAGACCCAGTACTTC,CASSTAGPETQYF
TRBD1,TRBV30,-,TRBJ1-2,TGTGCCTGGAGTATTGGGACAGGGTTTTCCTATGGCTACACCTTC,CAWSIGTGFSYGYTF
-,TRBV9,-,TRBJ2-5,TGTGCCAGCAGCCCTTTTTTAGGGGCCCAAGAGACCCAGTACTTC,CASSPFLGAQETQYF